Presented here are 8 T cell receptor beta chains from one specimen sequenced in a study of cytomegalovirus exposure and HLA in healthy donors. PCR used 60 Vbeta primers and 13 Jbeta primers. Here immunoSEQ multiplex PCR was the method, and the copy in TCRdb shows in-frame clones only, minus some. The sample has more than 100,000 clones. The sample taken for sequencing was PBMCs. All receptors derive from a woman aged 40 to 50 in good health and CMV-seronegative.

CDR3: CASSIKGAYEQYV. The CDR3 DNA sequence: TGTGCCAGCAGCATTAAGGGAGCTTACGAGCAGTACGTC. The rearrangement joins TRBV21-1 to TRBJ2-7; TRBD2 reflects the table's D call only, with no check against the DNA. TRBV21-1 is a pseudogene. This CDR3 is 13 amino acids long.

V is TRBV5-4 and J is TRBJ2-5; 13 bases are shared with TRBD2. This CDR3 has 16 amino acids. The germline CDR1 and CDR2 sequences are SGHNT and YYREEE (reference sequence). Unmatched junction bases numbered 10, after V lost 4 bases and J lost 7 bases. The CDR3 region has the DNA TGTGCCAGCAGCCAAGGACTAGCGGGGGACCTGGGGACCCAGTACTTC. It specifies CASSQGLAGDLGTQYF.

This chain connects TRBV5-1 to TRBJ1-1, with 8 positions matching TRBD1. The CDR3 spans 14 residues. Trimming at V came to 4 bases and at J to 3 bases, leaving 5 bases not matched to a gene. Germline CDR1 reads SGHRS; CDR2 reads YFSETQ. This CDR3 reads CASSQAGGHTEAFF. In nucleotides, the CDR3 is TGCGCCAGCAGCCAAGCAGGGGGCCACACTGAAGCTTTCTTT.

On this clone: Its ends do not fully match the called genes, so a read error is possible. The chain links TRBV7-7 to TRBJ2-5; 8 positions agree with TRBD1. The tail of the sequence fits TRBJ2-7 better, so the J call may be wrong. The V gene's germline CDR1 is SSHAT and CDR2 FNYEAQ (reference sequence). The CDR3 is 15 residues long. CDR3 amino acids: CASSFGQGLSYEQYF. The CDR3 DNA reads TGTGCTAGCAGCTTTGGACAGGGCCTCTCCTACGAGCAGTACTTC.

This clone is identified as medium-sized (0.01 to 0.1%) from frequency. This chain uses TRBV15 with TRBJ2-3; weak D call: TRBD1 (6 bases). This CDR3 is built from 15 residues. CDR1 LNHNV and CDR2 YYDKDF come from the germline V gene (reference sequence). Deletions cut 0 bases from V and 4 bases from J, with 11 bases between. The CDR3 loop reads CATSRDRQGPDTQYF. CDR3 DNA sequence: TGTGCCACCAGCAGAGATAGGCAGGGGCCAGATACGCAGTATTTT.

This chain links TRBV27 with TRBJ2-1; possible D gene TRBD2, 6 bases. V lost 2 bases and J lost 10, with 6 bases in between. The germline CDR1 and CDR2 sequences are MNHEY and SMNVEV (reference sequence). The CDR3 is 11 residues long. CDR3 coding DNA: TGTGCCAGCAGTTTAGCGGGGGAGCAGTTCTTC. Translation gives CASSLAGEQFF.

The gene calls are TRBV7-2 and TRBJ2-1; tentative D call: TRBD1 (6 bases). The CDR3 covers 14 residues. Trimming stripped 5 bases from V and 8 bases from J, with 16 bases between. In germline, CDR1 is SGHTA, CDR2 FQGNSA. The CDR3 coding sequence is TGTGCCAGCAGCGTCCGACAGGTTAGCTATGAGCAGTTCTTC. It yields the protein CASSVRQVSYEQFF.

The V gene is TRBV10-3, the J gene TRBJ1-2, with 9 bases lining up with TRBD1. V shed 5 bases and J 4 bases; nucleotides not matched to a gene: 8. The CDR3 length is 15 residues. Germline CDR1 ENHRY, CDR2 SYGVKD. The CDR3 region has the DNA TGTGCCATCAGTCTTACAGGGGGCAATACCTATGGCTACACCTTC. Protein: CAISLTGGNTYGYTF.